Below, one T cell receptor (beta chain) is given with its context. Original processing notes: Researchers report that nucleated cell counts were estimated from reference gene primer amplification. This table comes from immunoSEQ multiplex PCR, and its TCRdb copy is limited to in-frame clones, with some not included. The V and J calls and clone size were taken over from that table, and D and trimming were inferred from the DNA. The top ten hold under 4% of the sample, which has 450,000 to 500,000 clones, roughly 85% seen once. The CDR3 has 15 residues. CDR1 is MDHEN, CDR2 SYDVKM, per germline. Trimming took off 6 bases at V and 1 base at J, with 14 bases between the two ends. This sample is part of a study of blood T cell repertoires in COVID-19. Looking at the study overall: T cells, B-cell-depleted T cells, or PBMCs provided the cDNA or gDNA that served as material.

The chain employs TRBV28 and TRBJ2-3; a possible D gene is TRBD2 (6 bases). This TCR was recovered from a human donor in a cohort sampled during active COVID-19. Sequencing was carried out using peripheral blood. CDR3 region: CASRYGGPGTDTQYF. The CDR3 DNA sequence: TGTGCCAGCAGATATGGAGGGCCCGGCACAGATACGCAGTATTTT.